This TCR beta chain came from a study of radiation and T cells in renal cell carcinoma. General study points: From baseline, blood top tumor clonotypes peaked at 2 weeks post-radiation. Pretreatment tumor biopsies were lacking, so baseline clonotypes are unknown.

Repertoires were generated with immunoSEQ multiplex PCR, while TCRdb's copy carries only in-frame clones and drops some. The data contain under 100,000 clones, 80% to 90% of them singletons. Time point indicated: blood 4 weeks post-SBRT, at nephrectomy. Treatment reported: 15 Gy SBRT to primary tumor, nephrectomy 4 weeks later. Nephrectomy followed 15 Gy stereotactic body radiation by 4 weeks. This renal cell carcinoma was of the clear cell type. The CDR3 is 16 amino acids. V lost 1 base, J lost 0 bases, and 11 bases lay in between. Germline V gives CDR1 LNHNV, CDR2 YYDKDF (reference sequence). This clone was observed a few times. Antigen specificity is unknown.

This specimen was blood, taken from a patient whose treatment included radiotherapy and nephrectomy. The V and J genes are TRBV15 and TRBJ2-3, with D possibly TRBD2 on 5 matching bases. The TCR originated in a man aged 55-75 years with renal cell carcinoma. The CDR3, as DNA: TGTGCCACCAGCAGAGGAAGCGGCTATAGCACAGATACGCAGTATTTT. As protein: CATSRGSGYSTDTQYF.